Below are 10 T cell receptor beta chains sequenced from a single sample in a study of response to subunit inactivated influenza vaccine. TCRdb fed the RT-PCR reads into MiXCR, producing one record per CDR3 protein. The sample has 650,000 to 850,000 distinct CDR3 sequences; about 15% are singletons. Specimen: PBMCs from blood, collected roughly 15 days before vaccination. All receptors derive from a man aged 50 to 59 who received an inactivated influenza vaccine.

This clonotype was seen a few times. The chain recombines TRBV12-3 or TRBV12-4 with TRBJ1-2; D is possibly TRBD1 (6 bases). Trimming cost V 3 bases and J 6 bases, with 17 bases left between them. This CDR3 contains 15 residues. The CDR3 loop is CASSLGTIGGNGYTF. The CDR3 DNA is TGTGCCAGCAGTTTGGGTACAATAGGGGGAAATGGCTACACCTTC.

This clonotype was seen many times. The chain employs TRBV9 and TRBJ2-6; D gene ambiguous. This CDR3 contains 15 residues. The germline V gene has CDR1 SGDLS and CDR2 YYNGEE. Trimming removed 4 bases at V and 3 bases at J, with 11 bases between. CDR3 coding DNA: TGTGCCAGCAGCCCTAGTCCGAGTGGGGCCAACGTCCTGACTTTC. Residues: CASSPSPSGANVLTF.

CDR3 DNA: TGCGCCAGCAGCCAAGAAGGCGGGGAGACCTACGAGCAGTACTTC. Translation gives CASSQEGGETYEQYF. The chain recombines TRBV4-3 with TRBJ2-7, with D maybe TRBD2 (6 bases). The germline CDR1 and CDR2 sequences are LGHNA and YSLEER. The CDR3 is 15 amino acids. Trimming removed 0 bases at V and 2 bases at J, with 11 bases between.

V gene TRBV4-1 combines with J gene TRBJ2-7; TRBD2 aligns across 11 bases. Germline V gene sequence: CDR1 MGHRA, CDR2 YSYEKL. The CDR3 is made up of 15 amino acids. The J segment lost 7 bases and the V segment lost 0 bases, leaving 5 bases of the junction unmatched. CDR3 DNA sequence: TGCGCCAGCAGCCAAGAGGGCCTAGCGGGGGGTGAGCAGTACTTC. Translated, it gives CASSQEGLAGGEQYF.

This clonotype has a count of ten or more. The V call is TRBV12-3 or TRBV12-4, the J call TRBJ2-4; 8 bases map to TRBD2. With V trimmed by 8 bases and J by 3 bases, 9 bases remained unmatched. The CDR3 has 15 amino acids. The CDR3 nucleotides read TGTGCCAGCGGGTTATTAAGCGGGGGCAAAAACATTCAGTACTTC. As protein: CASGLLSGGKNIQYF.

The genes are TRBV6-5 and TRBJ1-5; weak D call: TRBD1 (6 bases). Germline values: CDR1 MNHEY, CDR2 SVGAGI. The CDR3 spans 15 residues. The ends were cut back, 0 bases at V and 2 bases at J, with 8 bases in the middle. CDR3 nucleotide sequence: TGTGCCAGCAGTTACTCGGGGGGCGGCAATCAGCCCCAGCATTTT. It yields the protein CASSYSGGGNQPQHF.

The chain combines TRBV3-1 with TRBJ2-5; TRBD2 matches at 14 bases. Germline V gene sequence: CDR1 LGHDT, CDR2 YNNKEL (reference sequence). V lost 1 base, J lost 5 bases, and 12 bases stayed unmatched. The CDR3 is made up of 19 amino acids. CDR3 DNA: TGTGCCAGCAGCCAAGCCACCGGGACTAGCGGGAGTGGGAAGGAGACCCAGTACTTC. Encoded protein: CASSQATGTSGSGKETQYF.

This clonotype has just a few counts. The chain recombines TRBV5-1 with TRBJ2-5; TRBD1 matches at 7 bases. Germline V lookup: CDR1 SGHRS, CDR2 YFSETQ. This CDR3 contains 13 residues. V lost 4 bases, J lost 4 bases, and 4 bases stayed unmatched. CDR3 in amino acids: CASSEDRAETQYF. For the CDR3, the DNA is TGCGCCAGCAGCGAAGACAGGGCAGAGACCCAGTACTTC. Filled out from reference TRBV5-1 and TRBJ2-5, the complete variable domain reads KAGVTQTPRYLIKTRGQQVTLSCSPISGHRSVSWYQQTPGQGLQFLFEYFSETQRNKGNFPGRFSGRQFSNSRSEMNVSTLELGDSALYLCASSEDRAETQYFGPGTRLLVL.

The chain couples TRBV20-1 to TRBJ1-2; TRBD1 agrees at 9 bases. Germline V gene sequence: CDR1 DFQATT, CDR2 SNEGSKA (reference sequence). The CDR3 covers 12 residues. The ends lost 5 bases at V and 6 bases at J; junction bases unmatched: 4. CDR3 sequence (DNA): TGCAGTGCTGGGGGACAGGGAAATGGCTACACCTTC. Translation: CSAGGQGNGYTF.

The chain joins TRBV2 to TRBJ2-3; D not certain. The CDR3 loop spans 12 amino acids. Germline V gene data show CDR1 as SNHLY and CDR2 as FYNNEI. Trimming took 4 bases from V and 4 from J, leaving 6 bases between them. The CDR3, as DNA: TGTGCCAGCAGTGGTTTAGCAGATACGCAGTATTTT. Translation gives CASSGLADTQYF.